This TCR beta chain was captured by sequencing in a study of blood T cells in healthy people across ages. Study-level background: The template switching approach captured approximately one barcoded beta molecule for every two T cells.

The germline V gene encodes CDR1 MGHRA and CDR2 YSYEKL. The CDR3 contains 16 residues. The ends lost 5 bases at V and 7 bases at J; junction bases unmatched: 14. Then a second PCR, running roughly 7 to 11 cycles, was carried out with a sample-barcoded 5' primer and a J-beta primer mix. Every cDNA molecule bore a tag from a template-switch adaptor containing 12 random nucleotides. Each CDR3 protein is one row after TCRdb ran MiXCR on the 5' RACE reads. The data show fewer than 1,000,000 distinct CDR3 sequences, with 40% to 50% seen just once and around 18% held by the top ten. RNA extraction gave at least 6 micrograms of total RNA per sample.

The sequencing input was blood. The clonotype comes from a man aged 55 to 69 in good health. The chain recombines TRBV4-1 with TRBJ2-1; 7 positions match TRBD1. CDR3 protein: CASSNRDRDIENEQFF. The CDR3, as DNA: TGCGCCAGCAGCAATCGTGACAGGGATATCGAAAATGAGCAGTTCTTC.